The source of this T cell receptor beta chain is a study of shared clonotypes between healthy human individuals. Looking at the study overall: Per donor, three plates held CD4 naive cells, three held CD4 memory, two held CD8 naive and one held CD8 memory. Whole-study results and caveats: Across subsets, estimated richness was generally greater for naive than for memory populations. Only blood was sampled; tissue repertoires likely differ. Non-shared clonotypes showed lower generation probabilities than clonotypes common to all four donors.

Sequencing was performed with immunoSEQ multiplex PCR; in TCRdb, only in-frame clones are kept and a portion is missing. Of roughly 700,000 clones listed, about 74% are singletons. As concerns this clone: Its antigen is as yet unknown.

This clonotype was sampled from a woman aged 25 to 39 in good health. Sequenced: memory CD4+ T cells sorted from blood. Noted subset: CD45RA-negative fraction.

CDR3 coding DNA: TGTGCCAGCACCCATCGACTAGCGGGAGGGCCAGAGACCCAGTACTTC. This gives the protein CASTHRLAGGPETQYF. The chain uses TRBV7-2 and TRBJ2-5; 14 nucleotides line up with TRBD2. The junction had 8 bases not matched to a gene; V was cut back by 7 bases and J by 4 bases. Looked up from germline, CDR1 is SGHTA and CDR2 is FQGNSA. This CDR3 comprises 16 residues.